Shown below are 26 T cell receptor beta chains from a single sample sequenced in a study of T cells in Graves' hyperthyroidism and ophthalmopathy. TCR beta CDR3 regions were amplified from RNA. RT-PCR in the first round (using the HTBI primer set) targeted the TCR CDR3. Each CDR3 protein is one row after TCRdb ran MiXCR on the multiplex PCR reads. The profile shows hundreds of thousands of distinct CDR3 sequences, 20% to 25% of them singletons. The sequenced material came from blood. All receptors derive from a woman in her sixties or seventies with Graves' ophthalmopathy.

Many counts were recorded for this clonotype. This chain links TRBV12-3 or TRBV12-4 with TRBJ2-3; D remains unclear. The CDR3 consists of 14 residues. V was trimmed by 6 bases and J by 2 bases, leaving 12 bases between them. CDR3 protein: CASSKLLPTDTQYF. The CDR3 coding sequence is TGTGCCAGCAGCAAACTCCTCCCCACAGATACGCAGTATTTT.

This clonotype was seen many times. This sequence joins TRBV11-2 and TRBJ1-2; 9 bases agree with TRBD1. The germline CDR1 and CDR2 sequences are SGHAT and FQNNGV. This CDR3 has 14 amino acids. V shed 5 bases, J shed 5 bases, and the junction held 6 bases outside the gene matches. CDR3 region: CASSITTGGYGYTF. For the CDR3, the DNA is TGTGCCAGCAGCATAACGACAGGGGGGTATGGCTACACCTTC.

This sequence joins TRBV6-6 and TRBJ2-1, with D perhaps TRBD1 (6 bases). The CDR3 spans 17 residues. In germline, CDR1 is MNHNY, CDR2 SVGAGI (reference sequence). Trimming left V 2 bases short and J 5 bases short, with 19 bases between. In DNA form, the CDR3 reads TGTGCCAGCAGTTACCCCCCCGGACAGAGAACGGACAATGAGCAGTTCTTC. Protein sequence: CASSYPPGQRTDNEQFF.

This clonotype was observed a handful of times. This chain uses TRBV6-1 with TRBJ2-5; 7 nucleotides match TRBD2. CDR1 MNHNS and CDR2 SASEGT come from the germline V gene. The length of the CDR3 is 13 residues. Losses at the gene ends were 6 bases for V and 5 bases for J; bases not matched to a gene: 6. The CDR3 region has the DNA TGTGCCAGCAGACGGACTAGGTCGGAGACCCAGTACTTC. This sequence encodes CASRRTRSETQYF.

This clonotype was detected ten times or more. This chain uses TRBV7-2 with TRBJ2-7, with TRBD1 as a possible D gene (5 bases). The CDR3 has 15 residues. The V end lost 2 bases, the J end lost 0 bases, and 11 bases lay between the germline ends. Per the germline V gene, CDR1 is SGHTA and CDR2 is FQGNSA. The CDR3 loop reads CASSLTQGLSYEQYF. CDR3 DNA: TGTGCCAGCAGCTTAACGCAGGGCCTCTCCTACGAGCAGTACTTC.

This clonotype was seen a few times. The CDR3 loop reads CISQGGYGYTF. Written as DNA, the CDR3 is TGCATTTCACAGGGGGGCTATGGCTACACCTTC. V is TRBV20-1 and J is TRBJ1-2; 8 nucleotides align to TRBD1. Germline assignment: CDR1 DFQATT and CDR2 SNEGSKA (reference sequence). The CDR3 covers 11 residues.

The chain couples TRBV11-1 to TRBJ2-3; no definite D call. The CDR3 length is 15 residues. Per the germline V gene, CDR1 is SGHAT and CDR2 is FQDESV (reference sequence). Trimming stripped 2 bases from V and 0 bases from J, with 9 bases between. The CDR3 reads CASSLNVFSTDTQYF. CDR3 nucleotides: TGTGCCAGCAGCTTAAACGTATTTAGCACAGATACGCAGTATTTT.

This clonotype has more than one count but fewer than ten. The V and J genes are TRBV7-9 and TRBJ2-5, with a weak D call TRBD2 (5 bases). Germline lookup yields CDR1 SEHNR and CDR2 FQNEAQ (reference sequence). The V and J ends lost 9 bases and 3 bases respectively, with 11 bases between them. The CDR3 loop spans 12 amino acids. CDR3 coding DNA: TGTGCCAGTAAGATCGGGGAAGAGACCCAGTACTTC. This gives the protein CASKIGEETQYF.

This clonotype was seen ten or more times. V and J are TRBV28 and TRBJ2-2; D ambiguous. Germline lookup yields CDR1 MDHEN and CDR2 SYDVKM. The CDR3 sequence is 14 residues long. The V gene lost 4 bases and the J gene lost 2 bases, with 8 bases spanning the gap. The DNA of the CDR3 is TGTGCCAGCAGTTACTCGAGAAACACCGGGGAGCTGTTTTTT. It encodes CASSYSRNTGELFF.

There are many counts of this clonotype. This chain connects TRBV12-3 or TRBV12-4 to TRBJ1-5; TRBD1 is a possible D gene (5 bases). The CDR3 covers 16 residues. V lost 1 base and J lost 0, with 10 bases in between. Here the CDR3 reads CASSLGGALSNQPQHF. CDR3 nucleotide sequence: TGTGCCAGCAGTTTAGGCGGGGCTCTTAGCAATCAGCCCCAGCATTTT.

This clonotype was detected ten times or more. The CDR3 DNA is TGTGCCAGCACACGGAGGGAGAGAGACACTGAAGCTTTCTTT. It specifies CASTRRERDTEAFF. The chain is built from TRBV2 and TRBJ1-1; D not certain. Germline CDR1 reads SNHLY; CDR2 reads FYNNEI. The CDR3 contains 14 residues. The V end was cut by 7 bases, the J end by 3 bases, with 15 bases between.

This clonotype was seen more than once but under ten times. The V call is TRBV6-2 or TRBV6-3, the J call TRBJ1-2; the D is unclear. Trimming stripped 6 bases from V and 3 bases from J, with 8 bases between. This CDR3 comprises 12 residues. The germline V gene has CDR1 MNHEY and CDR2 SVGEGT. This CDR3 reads CASSISDYGYTF. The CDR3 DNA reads TGTGCCAGCAGCATATCAGACTATGGCTACACCTTC.

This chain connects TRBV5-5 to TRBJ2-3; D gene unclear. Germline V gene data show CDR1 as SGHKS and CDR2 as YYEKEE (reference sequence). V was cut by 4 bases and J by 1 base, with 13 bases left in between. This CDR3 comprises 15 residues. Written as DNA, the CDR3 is TGTGCCAGCAGCCAAAGGGCATCGGGCACAGATACGCAGTATTTT. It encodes CASSQRASGTDTQYF.

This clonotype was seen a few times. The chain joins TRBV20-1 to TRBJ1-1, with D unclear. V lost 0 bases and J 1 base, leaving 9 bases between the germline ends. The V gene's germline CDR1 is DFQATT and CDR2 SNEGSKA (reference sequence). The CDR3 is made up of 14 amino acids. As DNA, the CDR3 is TGCAGTGCTAGAGAAGGAAGGACGAACACTGAAGCTTTCTTT. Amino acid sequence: CSAREGRTNTEAFF.

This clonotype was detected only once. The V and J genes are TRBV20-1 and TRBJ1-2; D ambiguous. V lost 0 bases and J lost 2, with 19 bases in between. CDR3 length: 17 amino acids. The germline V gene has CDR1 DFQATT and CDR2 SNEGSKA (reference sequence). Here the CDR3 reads CSARDLIRWRRNYGYTF. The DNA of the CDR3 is TGCAGTGCTAGAGATTTGATTAGGTGGAGGAGAAACTATGGCTACACCTTC.

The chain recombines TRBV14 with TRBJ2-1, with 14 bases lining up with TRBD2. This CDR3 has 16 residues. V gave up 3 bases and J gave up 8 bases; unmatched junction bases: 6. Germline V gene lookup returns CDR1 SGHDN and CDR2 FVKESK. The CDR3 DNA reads TGTGCCAGCAGCCATCCCGGACTAGCGGGAGGCTATGAGCAGTTCTTC. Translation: CASSHPGLAGGYEQFF.

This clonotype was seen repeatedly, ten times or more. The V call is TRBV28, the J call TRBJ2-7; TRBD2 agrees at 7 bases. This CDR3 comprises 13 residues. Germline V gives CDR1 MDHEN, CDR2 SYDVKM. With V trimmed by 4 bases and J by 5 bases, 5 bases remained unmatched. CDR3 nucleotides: TGTGCCAGCAGTTGGGGCGGGAGTAACGAGCAGTACTTC. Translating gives CASSWGGSNEQYF.

The CDR3 is CASSPLGRGNNEQFF. DNA for the CDR3: TGTGCCAGCTCACCACTGGGGAGGGGTAACAATGAGCAGTTCTTC. The V and J genes are TRBV18 and TRBJ2-1, with 7 nucleotides matching TRBD2. The CDR3 has 15 residues. V shed 1 base and J 5 bases; nucleotides not matched to a gene: 5. Germline V gene data show CDR1 as KGHSH and CDR2 as LQKENI.

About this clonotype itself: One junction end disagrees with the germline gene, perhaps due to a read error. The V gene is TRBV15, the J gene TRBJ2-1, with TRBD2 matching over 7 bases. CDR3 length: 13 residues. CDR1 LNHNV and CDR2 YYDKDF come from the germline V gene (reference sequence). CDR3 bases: TGTGCCACCAGCAGAGGTGGGGCGGGGGAGCAATTCTTC. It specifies CATSRGGAGEQFF.

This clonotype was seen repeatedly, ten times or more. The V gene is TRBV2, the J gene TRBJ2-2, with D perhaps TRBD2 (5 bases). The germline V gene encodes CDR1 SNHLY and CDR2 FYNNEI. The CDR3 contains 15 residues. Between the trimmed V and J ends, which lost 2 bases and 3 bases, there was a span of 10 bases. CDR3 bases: TGTGCCAGCAGTGAACTGGACTCCTACACCGGGGAGCTGTTTTTT. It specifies CASSELDSYTGELFF.

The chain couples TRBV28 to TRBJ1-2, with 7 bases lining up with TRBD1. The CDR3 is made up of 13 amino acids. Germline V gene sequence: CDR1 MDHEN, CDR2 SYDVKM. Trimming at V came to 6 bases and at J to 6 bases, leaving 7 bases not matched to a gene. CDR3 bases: TGTGCCAGCAGACAGACAGGGAGGGATGGCTACACCTTC. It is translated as CASRQTGRDGYTF.

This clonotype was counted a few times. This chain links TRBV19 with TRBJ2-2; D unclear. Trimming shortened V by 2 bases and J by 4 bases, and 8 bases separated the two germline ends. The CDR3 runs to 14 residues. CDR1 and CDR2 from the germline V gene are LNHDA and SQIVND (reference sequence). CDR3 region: CASSIQRFTGELFF. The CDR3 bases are TGTGCCAGTAGTATACAACGATTCACCGGGGAGCTGTTTTTT. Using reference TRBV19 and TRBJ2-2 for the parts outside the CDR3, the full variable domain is DGGITQSPKYLFRKEGQNVTLSCEQNLNHDAMYWYRQDPGQGLRLIYYSQIVNDFQKGDIAEGYSVSREKKESFPLTVTSAQKNPTAFYLCASSIQRFTGELFFGEGSRLTVL.

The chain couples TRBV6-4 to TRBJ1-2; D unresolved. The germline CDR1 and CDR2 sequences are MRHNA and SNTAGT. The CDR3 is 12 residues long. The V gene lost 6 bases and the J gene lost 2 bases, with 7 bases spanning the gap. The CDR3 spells CASRDRNYGYTF. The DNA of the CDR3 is TGTGCCAGCAGAGACCGAAACTATGGCTACACCTTC.

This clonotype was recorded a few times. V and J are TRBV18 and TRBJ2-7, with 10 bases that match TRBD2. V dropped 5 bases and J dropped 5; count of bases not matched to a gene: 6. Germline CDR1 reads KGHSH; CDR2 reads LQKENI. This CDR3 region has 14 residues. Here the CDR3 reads CASSKAGGFHEQYF. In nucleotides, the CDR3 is TGTGCCAGCTCAAAAGCGGGAGGGTTCCACGAGCAGTACTTC.

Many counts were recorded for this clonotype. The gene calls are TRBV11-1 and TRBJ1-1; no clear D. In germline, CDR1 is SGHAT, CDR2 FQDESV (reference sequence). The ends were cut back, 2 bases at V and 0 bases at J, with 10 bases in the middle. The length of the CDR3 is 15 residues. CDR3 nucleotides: TGTGCCAGCAGCTTAAGTGGAGGGTTGAACACTGAAGCTTTCTTT. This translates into CASSLSGGLNTEAFF. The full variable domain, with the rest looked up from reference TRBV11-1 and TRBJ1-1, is EAEVAQSPRYKITEKSQAVAFWCDPISGHATLYWYRQILGQGPELLVQFQDESVVDDSQLPKDRFSAERLKGVDSTLKIQPAELGDSAMYLCASSLSGGLNTEAFFGQGTRLTVV.

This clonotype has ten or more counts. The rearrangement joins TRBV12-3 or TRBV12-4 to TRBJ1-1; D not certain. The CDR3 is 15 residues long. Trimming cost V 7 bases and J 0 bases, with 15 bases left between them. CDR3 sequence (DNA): TGTGCCAGCACCCCTAGGCAGACGATGAACACTGAAGCTTTCTTT. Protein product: CASTPRQTMNTEAFF.